The present T cell receptor beta chain was sequenced within a study of cytomegalovirus exposure and HLA in healthy donors. Broader study findings: In a later analysis, an Asian-associated ancestry cluster reportedly showed fewer N-insertions than the approximately 700-donor mean. Productive status was seen about 90% or about 30% of the time for most TCR beta V segments in an earlier analysis. Through in vitro validation, a few CMV-associated chains were shown to be specific for CMV antigens.

13 Jbeta primers and 60 Vbeta primers were used for the PCR. The method was immunoSEQ multiplex PCR; TCRdb's version includes in-frame clones alone and lacks a portion of them. There are about 200,000 clones in the sample; roughly 85% occur only once, and 2% to 2.5% lies in the top ten. Likely unrecorded immune exposures existed in these nominally healthy donors. To note about this clone: Its antigen is not identified.

CDR1 MDHEN and CDR2 SYDVKM come from the germline V gene. The CDR3 totals 14 residues. Trimming took 4 bases from V and 0 from J, leaving 7 bases between them. This TCR came from a woman aged 45-65 years in good health and CMV-seronegative. The chain combines TRBV28 with TRBJ2-1; no firm D call. Sequences were obtained from PBMCs. The CDR3 loop reads CASSYGYSYNEQFF. In DNA form, the CDR3 reads TGTGCCAGCAGTTACGGGTACTCCTACAATGAGCAGTTCTTC.